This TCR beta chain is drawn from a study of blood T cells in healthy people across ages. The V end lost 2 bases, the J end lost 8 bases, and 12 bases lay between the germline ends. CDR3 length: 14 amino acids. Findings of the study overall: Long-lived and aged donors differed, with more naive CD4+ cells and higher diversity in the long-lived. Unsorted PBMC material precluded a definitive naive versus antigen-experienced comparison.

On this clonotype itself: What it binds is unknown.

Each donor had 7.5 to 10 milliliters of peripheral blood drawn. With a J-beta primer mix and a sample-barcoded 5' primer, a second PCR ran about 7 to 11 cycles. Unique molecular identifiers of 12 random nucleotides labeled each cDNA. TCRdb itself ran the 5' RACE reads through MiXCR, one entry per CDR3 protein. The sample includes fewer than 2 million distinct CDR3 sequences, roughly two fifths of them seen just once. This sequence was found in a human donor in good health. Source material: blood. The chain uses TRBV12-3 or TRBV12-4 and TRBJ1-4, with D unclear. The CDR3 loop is CASSLRPLTEKLFF. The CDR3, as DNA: TGTGCCAGCAGTTTAAGGCCGCTTACGGAAAAACTGTTTTTT.